The 28 T cell receptor beta chains presented below share a single source sample, sequenced in a study of blood T cell repertoires in COVID-19. TCRdb keeps only in-frame clones here, not all; method: immunoSEQ multiplex PCR. The sample has about 320,000 clones; 70% to 90% are singletons. The sequenced sample consisted of peripheral blood. Receptors originate from a human donor in a cohort sampled during active COVID-19.

The rearrangement joins TRBV5-6 to TRBJ2-7; the D gene is possibly TRBD1 (6 bases). CDR1 and CDR2 from the germline V gene are SGHDT and YYEEEE. The CDR3 extends over 14 amino acids. Deletions cut 1 base from V and 3 bases from J, with 11 bases between. CDR3: CASSLRGSLYEQYF. CDR3 DNA sequence: TGTGCCAGCAGCTTGAGGGGGTCCCTCTACGAGCAGTACTTC.

This clone is a singleton in its sample. J is TRBJ1-6 and V is TRBV19, with TRBD1 matching 8 bases. The V and J ends lost 3 bases and 4 bases, in that order; junction bases with no gene match: 11. The CDR3 has 18 residues. Germline V gives CDR1 LNHDA, CDR2 SQIVND (reference sequence). CDR3 amino acids: CASSISLMTGVYNSPLHF. In DNA form, the CDR3 reads TGTGCCAGTAGTATCTCCCTTATGACAGGGGTGTATAATTCACCCCTCCACTTT.

This clone was seen a handful of times. V is TRBV12-3 or TRBV12-4 and J is TRBJ2-7; D perhaps matches TRBD2 (5 bases). V lost 2 bases and J lost 5, with 7 bases in between. The CDR3 is made up of 12 amino acids. CDR3 bases: TGTGCCAGCAGTTTACTCGGGAACGAGCAGTACTTC. Translated: CASSLLGNEQYF.

This clone was observed once. V gene TRBV7-2 combines with J gene TRBJ1-6; D is uncertain. The CDR3 consists of 17 residues. CDR1 and CDR2 from the germline V gene are SGHTA and FQGNSA. Trimming pared 0 bases from V and 2 bases from J, leaving 11 bases between. CDR3 in amino acids: CASSLAFRQPYNSPLHF. Written as DNA, the CDR3 is TGTGCCAGCAGCTTAGCCTTCCGACAACCCTATAATTCACCCCTCCACTTT.

The V call is TRBV18, the J call TRBJ1-5, with TRBD1 matching 8 bases. V gave up 3 bases and J gave up 8 bases; unmatched junction bases: 6. CDR3 size: 14 residues. Germline CDR1 and CDR2: KGHSH and LQKENI. CDR3 nucleotides: TGTGCCAGCTCACCGGTGGGACAGGCGGAGCCCCAGCATTTT. Translation gives CASSPVGQAEPQHF.

V is TRBV1 and J is TRBJ1-2. TRBV1 represents a pseudogene. CDR3 length: 18 amino acids. The CDR3 DNA reads as TGCACCAGCAGCCAAAGATGGAGCAGCTATCTTTTCCGGTTTGGCTACACCTTC. Translation: CTSSQRWSSYLFRFGYTF.

The CDR3 spells CASSAGTGFQETQYF. The CDR3 DNA is TGTGCCAGCAGCGCCGGGACAGGGTTCCAAGAGACCCAGTACTTC. V gene TRBV5-4 combines with J gene TRBJ2-5; 9 nucleotides align to TRBD1. Losses at the gene ends were 4 bases for V and 1 base for J; bases not matched to a gene: 5. The CDR3 has 15 amino acids. CDR1 SGHNT and CDR2 YYREEE come from the germline V gene (reference sequence). Full variable domain (rest looked up from reference TRBV5-4 and TRBJ2-5): ETGVTQSPTHLIKTRGQQVTLRCSSQSGHNTVSWYQQALGQGPQFIFQYYREEENGRGNFPPRFSGLQFPNYSSELNVNALELDDSALYLCASSAGTGFQETQYFGPGTRLLVL.

The V gene is TRBV6-5, the J gene TRBJ1-2; D is undetermined. This CDR3 spans 13 amino acids. V was pared by 0 bases and J by 6 bases, with 8 bases between. Germline-derived CDR1 and CDR2 are MNHEY and SVGAGI. The CDR3 protein is CASSYSKLDGYTF. CDR3 DNA: TGTGCCAGCAGTTACTCGAAGCTCGATGGCTACACCTTC.

This chain links TRBV5-1 with TRBJ2-6; 8 bases line up with TRBD1. Germline CDR1 reads SGHRS; CDR2 reads YFSETQ. The CDR3 length is 16 residues. V shed 7 bases and J 2 bases; nucleotides not matched to a gene: 8. The CDR3 DNA sequence: TGCGCCAGCTCCGGACAGGGCCAGGCTGGGGCCAACGTCCTGACTTTC. Amino acids: CASSGQGQAGANVLTF.

This clone was recorded once. The genes are TRBV7-9 and TRBJ1-4, with D perhaps TRBD1 (6 bases). This CDR3 comprises 17 residues. Trimming cost V 2 bases and J 5 bases, with 18 bases left between them. Germline loops: CDR1 SEHNR, CDR2 FQNEAQ (reference sequence). CDR3 DNA sequence: TGTGCCAGCAGCTTATATGGGGGCGCAATCGAGAATGAAAAACTGTTTTTT. Residues: CASSLYGGAIENEKLFF. Full variable domain (rest looked up from reference TRBV7-9 and TRBJ1-4): DTGVSQNPRHKITKRGQNVTFRCDPISEHNRLYWYRQTLGQGPEFLTYFQNEAQLEKSRLLSDRFSAERPKGSFSTLEIQRTEQGDSAMYLCASSLYGGAIENEKLFFGSGTQLSVL.

The rearrangement joins TRBV5-1 to TRBJ1-1; unclear D gene. The CDR3 spans 14 residues. V lost 4 bases to trimming and J lost 4 bases, with 14 bases between them. In germline, CDR1 is SGHRS, CDR2 YFSETQ. The CDR3 region has the DNA TGCGCCAGCAGCGAACGACAAGGCACCACTGAAGCTTTCTTT. This encodes CASSERQGTTEAFF.

The chain joins TRBV30 to TRBJ1-1, with D possibly TRBD1 on 6 matching bases. V was shortened by 2 bases and J by 1 base, with 11 bases between the two germline ends. The CDR3 runs to 14 residues. CDR1 and CDR2 from the germline V gene are GTSNPN and SVGIG (reference sequence). CDR3 bases: TGTGCCTGGAGTCATACAGGGAGGAACACTGAAGCTTTCTTT. It encodes CAWSHTGRNTEAFF. The entire variable domain, with the rest obtained from reference TRBV30 and TRBJ1-1, is as follows: SQTIHQWPATLVQPVGSPLSLECTVEGTSNPNLYWYRQAAGRGLQLLFYSVGIGQISSEVPQNLSASRPQDRQFILSSKKLLLSDSGFYLCAWSHTGRNTEAFFGQGTRLTVV.

This sequence joins TRBV10-2 and TRBJ2-4; TRBD1 matches at 7 bases. The germline V gene has CDR1 WSHSY and CDR2 SAAADI. The CDR3 contains 15 residues. With 7 bases clipped from V and 8 bases from J, the junction kept 14 bases outside the gene matches. CDR3 sequence: CASTDRVGAPYIQYF. The CDR3 DNA follows: TGCGCCAGCACTGACAGGGTAGGGGCGCCATACATTCAGTACTTC.

The chain employs TRBV18 and TRBJ2-1; the match to TRBD1 covers 9 bases. V shed 0 bases, J shed 4 bases, and the junction held 4 bases outside the gene matches. The CDR3 totals 16 residues. Germline V gene data show CDR1 as KGHSH and CDR2 as LQKENI. The CDR3 DNA reads TGTGCCAGCTCACCACCGGGGGGACAGGGATACAATGAGCAGTTCTTC. Protein sequence: CASSPPGGQGYNEQFF.

The chain carries TRBV6-5 and TRBJ2-7, with D perhaps TRBD2 (5 bases). This CDR3 is built from 15 residues. Trimming stripped 8 bases from V and 0 bases from J, with 17 bases between. CDR1 and CDR2 (germline): MNHEY, SVGAGI. The CDR3, as DNA: TGTGCCAGCTCCCCCTCGGGGATCAGCTCCTACGAGCAGTACTTC. Protein: CASSPSGISSYEQYF.

The chain couples TRBV9 to TRBJ2-1, with 8 positions matching TRBD2. With V trimmed by 3 bases and J by 0 bases, 8 bases remained unmatched. Germline V gives CDR1 SGDLS, CDR2 YYNGEE. CDR3 length: 17 amino acids. CDR3 protein: CASSAPGGESSYNEQFF. CDR3 DNA: TGTGCCAGCAGCGCCCCCGGGGGGGAAAGCTCCTACAATGAGCAGTTCTTC. The whole variable domain, remainder taken from reference TRBV9 and TRBJ2-1, is DSGVTQTPKHLITATGQRVTLRCSPRSGDLSVYWYQQSLDQGLQFLIQYYNGEERAKGNILERFSAQQFPDLHSELNLSSLELGDSALYFCASSAPGGESSYNEQFFGPGTRLTVL.

The V call is TRBV6-5, the J call TRBJ1-2; weak D call: TRBD1 (6 bases). Germline CDR1 and CDR2: MNHEY and SVGAGI. The CDR3 covers 15 residues. V lost 5 bases to trimming and J lost 3 bases, with 16 bases between them. The CDR3 DNA follows: TGTGCCAGCAGTCCGACAGGAGTGGTAGACTATGGCTACACCTTC. This codes for CASSPTGVVDYGYTF.

This clone has just one count. The rearrangement uses TRBV18 and TRBJ1-2, with 9 bases fitting TRBD1. Germline values: CDR1 KGHSH, CDR2 LQKENI. J was trimmed by 0 bases and V by 5 bases; bases with no gene match: 13. CDR3 length equals 18 residues. The CDR3 here is CASSETGTGMGSNYGYTF. The CDR3 nucleotides are TGTGCCAGCTCAGAAACCGGGACAGGGATGGGTTCTAACTATGGCTACACCTTC.

The rearrangement uses TRBV7-9 and TRBJ1-5, with 11 bases aligning to TRBD1. The CDR3 spans 15 residues. Trimming took 2 bases from V and 7 from J; bases not matched to a gene: 4. Germline V gives CDR1 SEHNR, CDR2 FQNEAQ (reference sequence). For the CDR3, the DNA is TGTGCCAGCAGCTTATGGGGGGACAGGGGGCAGCCCCAGCATTTT. Protein product: CASSLWGDRGQPQHF.

This chain joins TRBV27 and TRBJ2-3; 7 bases are a match to TRBD2. The CDR3 covers 16 residues. V was pared by 1 base and J by 1 base, with 5 bases of the junction left unmatched. Per germline, CDR1 MNHEY and CDR2 SMNVEV (reference sequence). CDR3 residues: CASSLLGGSGTDTQYF. The CDR3, as DNA: TGTGCCAGCAGTTTATTGGGGGGGTCTGGCACAGATACGCAGTATTTT.

V gene TRBV12-5 combines with J gene TRBJ2-3, with 7 bases that match TRBD2. This CDR3 comprises 17 residues. V gave up 6 bases and J gave up 1 base; unmatched junction bases: 13. Germline V lookup: CDR1 LGHNT, CDR2 FRNRAP. CDR3 nucleotides: TGTGCTAGTGGCCGATCGGGACTACTAGAACGCACAGATACGCAGTATTTT. The encoded protein is CASGRSGLLERTDTQYF.

A note on this clone: This could be a read error, since a much larger clone is one nucleotide away. V is TRBV2 and J is TRBJ1-2; 7 bases are a match to TRBD1. The CDR3 contains 13 residues. Looked up from germline, CDR1 is SNHLY and CDR2 is FYNNEI. V gave up 6 bases and J gave up 2 bases; unmatched junction bases: 3. The DNA for the CDR3 is TGTGCCAGCAGCGACAGGGTAAACTATGGCTACACCTTC. It codes for CASSDRVNYGYTF.

Notes on this clone: Other DNA sequences in the same sample also yield this CDR3. V is TRBV20-1 and J is TRBJ1-2, with a possible D match to TRBD1 (5 bases). Trimming left V 2 bases short and J 8 bases short, with 6 bases between. The CDR3 is 10 amino acids. Germline V gene lookup returns CDR1 DFQATT and CDR2 SNEGSKA (reference sequence). CDR3 bases: TGCAGTGCTAGACAGGGAGGCTACACCTTC. It translates to CSARQGGYTF.

The V call is TRBV7-3, the J call TRBJ2-7; the match to TRBD2 covers 10 bases. V was pared by 4 bases and J by 5 bases, with 8 bases of the junction left unmatched. Germline lookup yields CDR1 SGHTA and CDR2 FQGTGA. The CDR3 sequence is 15 residues long. The CDR3 sequence: CASSSSGGVSDEQYF. In DNA form, the CDR3 reads TGTGCCAGCAGCTCCAGCGGGGGGGTTAGCGACGAGCAGTACTTC.

The V call is TRBV10-3, the J call TRBJ1-2; D unresolved. Trimming removed 0 bases from V and 8 bases from J, with 16 bases in between. The length of the CDR3 is 15 residues. CDR1 and CDR2 (germline): ENHRY, SYGVKD. CDR3 residues: CAISESAGSQLGYTF. The CDR3 bases are TGTGCCATCAGTGAGTCGGCAGGTTCCCAACTGGGCTACACCTTC.

The chain couples TRBV28 to TRBJ2-7; 8 bases fit TRBD1. The germline gives CDR1 MDHEN, CDR2 SYDVKM. The length of the CDR3 is 13 residues. V lost 8 bases to trimming and J lost 3 bases; unmatched junction nucleotides: 6. CDR3 bases: TGTGCCAGCCGTGGACAGGGAGGCTACGAGCAGTACTTC. Translation: CASRGQGGYEQYF.

The V call is TRBV10-3, the J call TRBJ1-5; no clear D. Looked up from germline, CDR1 is ENHRY and CDR2 is SYGVKD. The V gene lost 11 bases and the J gene lost 0 bases, with 14 bases spanning the gap. The CDR3 contains 14 residues. The CDR3, as DNA: TGTGCCGCCGACTCGGGATATAGCAATCAGCCCCAGCATTTT. Amino acid sequence: CAADSGYSNQPQHF.

Here the CDR3 DNA reads TGCGCCAGCAGCCAAGAGGCGTCCGGGACAGGGGGACCGGATACGCAGTATTTT. Translation gives CASSQEASGTGGPDTQYF. This chain joins TRBV4-1 and TRBJ2-3; 11 positions agree with TRBD1. The CDR3 runs to 18 residues. Losses at the gene ends were 0 bases for V and 6 bases for J; bases not matched to a gene: 11. Germline loops: CDR1 MGHRA, CDR2 YSYEKL.